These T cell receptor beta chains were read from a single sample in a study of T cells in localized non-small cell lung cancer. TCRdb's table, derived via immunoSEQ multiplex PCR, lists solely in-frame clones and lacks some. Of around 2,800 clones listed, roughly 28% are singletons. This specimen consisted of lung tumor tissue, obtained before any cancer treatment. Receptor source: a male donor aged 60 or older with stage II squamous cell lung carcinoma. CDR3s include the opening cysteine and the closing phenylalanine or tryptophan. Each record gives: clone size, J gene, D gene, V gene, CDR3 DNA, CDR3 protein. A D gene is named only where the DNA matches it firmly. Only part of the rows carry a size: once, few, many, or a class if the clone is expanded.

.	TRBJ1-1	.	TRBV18	TGTGCCAGCTCACCGGCCAGTATGAACACTGAAGCTTTCTTT	CASSPASMNTEAFF
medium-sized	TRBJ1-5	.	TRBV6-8	TGTGCCAGCAGTTACGGTGACAGCTATCAGCCCCAGCATTTT	CASSYGDSYQPQHF
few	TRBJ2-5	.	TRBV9	TGTGCCAGCGGAGAAGGCAGGCAAGAGACCCAGTACTTC	CASGEGRQETQYF
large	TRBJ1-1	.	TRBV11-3	TGTGCCAGCAGCTTGGCCTATTCGGGACTAATGAACACTGAAGCTTTCTTT	CASSLAYSGLMNTEAFF
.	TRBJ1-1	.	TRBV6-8	TGTGCCAGCAGTTCACCTTACGGGTCGAAGTTCGAAGCTTTCTTT	CASSSPYGSKFEAFF
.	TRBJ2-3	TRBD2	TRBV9	TGTGCCAGCAGCCCTAGCGGGGTTGCAGATACGCAGTATTTT	CASSPSGVADTQYF
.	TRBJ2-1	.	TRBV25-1	TGTGCCAGCAGCGATAAGGGGGTCGCCTACAATGAGCAGTTCTTC	CASSDKGVAYNEQFF
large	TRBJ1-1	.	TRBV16	TGTGCCAGCAGCCAATCCCGGGGAAGAGGAACTGAAGCTTTCTTT	CASSQSRGRGTEAFF
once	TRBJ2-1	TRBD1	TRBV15	TGTGCCACCAGCGGATGGGGGGACAGGGTCTCCGATAATGAGCAGTTCTTC	CATSGWGDRVSDNEQFF
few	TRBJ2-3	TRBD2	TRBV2	TGTGCCAGCAGTGTTGTAGCGGGGGCCCTCATCACAGATACGCAGTATTTT	CASSVVAGALITDTQYF
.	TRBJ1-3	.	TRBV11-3	TGTGCCAGCAGCTTAGATTGGAGCAGATCCTCTGGAAACACCATATATTTT	CASSLDWSRSSGNTIYF
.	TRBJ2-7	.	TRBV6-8	TGTGCCAGCAGTTACTCGTCCAGGGGCACCTACGAGCAGTACTTC	CASSYSSRGTYEQYF
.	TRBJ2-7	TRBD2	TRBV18	TGTGCCAGCTCACCCTTAAGCGGGAGCCGCGAGCAGTACTTC	CASSPLSGSREQYF
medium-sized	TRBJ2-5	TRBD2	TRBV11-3	TGTGCCAGCAGCCAGTTAGCGGGAGGGTCTTTAGGGACCCAGTACTTC	CASSQLAGGSLGTQYF
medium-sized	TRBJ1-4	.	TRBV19	TGTGCCTCCTCCACCGCGCAAGCTGCAACTAATGAAAAACTGTTTTTT	CASSTAQAATNEKLFF
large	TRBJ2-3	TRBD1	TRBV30	TGTGCCTGGAGTGTACAGGGGGGAGCCGGGGATACGCAGTATTTT	CAWSVQGGAGDTQYF
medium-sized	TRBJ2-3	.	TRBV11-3	TGTGCCAGCAGCTTTGACCGCACTAGCACAGATACGCAGTATTTT	CASSFDRTSTDTQYF
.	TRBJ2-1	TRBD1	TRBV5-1	TGCGCCAGCAGCTTGGTGGCAGGGGGTCACAATGAGCAGTTCTTC	CASSLVAGGHNEQFF
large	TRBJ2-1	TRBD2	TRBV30	TGTGCCTGGAGTCCCGGACTAGCGGGGGTCATGCAGTTCTTC	CAWSPGLAGVMQFF
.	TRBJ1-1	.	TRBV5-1	TGCGCCAGCAGCTCCTACGACAGGCCGAACACTGAAGCTTTCTTT	CASSSYDRPNTEAFF
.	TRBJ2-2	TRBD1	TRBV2	TGTGCCAGCAGCCGATGGGACAGATCCGGGGAGCTGTTTTTT	CASSRWDRSGELFF
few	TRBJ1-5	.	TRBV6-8	TGTGCCAGCAGTTACTCGGTATATAGCAATCAGCCCCAGCATTTT	CASSYSVYSNQPQHF
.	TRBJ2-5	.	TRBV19	TGTGCCAGTAGTATAGGGTATGGGCAAGAGACCCAGTACTTC	CASSIGYGQETQYF
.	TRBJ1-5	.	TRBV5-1	TGCGCCAGCAGCTTGGGAGGATTTGATCAGCCCCAGCATTTT	CASSLGGFDQPQHF
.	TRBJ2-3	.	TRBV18	TGTGCCAGCTCACCACTAGAGGATACGCAGTATTTT	CASSPLEDTQYF
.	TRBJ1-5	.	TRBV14	TGTGCCAGCAGCCAAGCCTTGGACCCCAGACAGGACGCGGGGCCCCAGCATTTT	CASSQALDPRQDAGPQHF
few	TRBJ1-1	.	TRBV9	TGTGCCAGCAGCGTAGTCCGGGGGAACACTGAAGCTTTCTTT	CASSVVRGNTEAFF
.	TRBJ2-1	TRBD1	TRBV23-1	TGCGCCAGCAGTCAATTGGGGGACAGGGGAGACAATGAGCAGTTCTTC	CASSQLGDRGDNEQFF
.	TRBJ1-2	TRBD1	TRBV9	TGTGCCAGCAGTCCCCGGGACAGAGCCCGAGGAGGCTACACCTTC	CASSPRDRARGGYTF
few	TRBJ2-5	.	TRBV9	TGTGCCAGCAGTGAGAGGAGGGGGCCGGAGACCCAGTACTTC	CASSERRGPETQYF
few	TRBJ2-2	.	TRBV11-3	TGTGCCAGCAGCTTGAGGGGTGCGGCAGGGTGGCCCGGGGAGCTGTTTTTT	CASSLRGAAGWPGELFF
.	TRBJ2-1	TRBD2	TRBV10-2	TGCGCCAGCAGTTGGACTAGCTCTGGCAATGAGCAGTTCTTC	CASSWTSSGNEQFF
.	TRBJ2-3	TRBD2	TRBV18	TGTGCCAGCTCACCCCCATCGCTAGCGGGAGGGCCTTATACGCAGTATTTT	CASSPPSLAGGPYTQYF
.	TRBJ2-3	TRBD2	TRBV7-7	TGTGCCAGCAGCTTTTCGACTAGCGGGATGCCAGATACGCAGTATTTT	CASSFSTSGMPDTQYF
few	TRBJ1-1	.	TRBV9	TGTGCCAGCAGCCCGCGGGCCAAGAACACTGAAGCTTTCTTT	CASSPRAKNTEAFF
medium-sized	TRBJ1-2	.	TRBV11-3	TGTGCCAGCAGCTTCACCGGGAGCCAATATGGCTACACCTTC	CASSFTGSQYGYTF
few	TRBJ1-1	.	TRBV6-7	TGTGCCAGCAAGAGGGGTACTGAAGCTTTCTTT	CASKRGTEAFF
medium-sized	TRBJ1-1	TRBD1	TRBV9	TGTGCCAGCAGCTTGAGGGGACAGGGGGCTGAAGCTTTCTTT	CASSLRGQGAEAFF
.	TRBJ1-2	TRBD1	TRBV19	TGTGCCAGTAGTGCCGGACAGGGCTATGGCTACACCTTC	CASSAGQGYGYTF
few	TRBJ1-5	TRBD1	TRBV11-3	TGTGCCAGCAGCCTGGACAGGACCAATCAGCCCCAGCATTTT	CASSLDRTNQPQHF
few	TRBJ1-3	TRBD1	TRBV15	TGTGCCACCAGCAAAGAACAGGGGGCAGGAAACACCATATATTTT	CATSKEQGAGNTIYF
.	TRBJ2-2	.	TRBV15	TGTGCCACCAGCACCCGTCGGTTTACCGGGGAGCTGTTTTTT	CATSTRRFTGELFF
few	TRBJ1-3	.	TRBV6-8	TGTGCCAGCAGTAACATGGGGCCTGCGAGGAGCACCATATATTTT	CASSNMGPARSTIYF
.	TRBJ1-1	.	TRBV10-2	TGCGCCAGCAGGGCGGAGGGGGGCGGGAACACTGAAGCTTTCTTT	CASRAEGGGNTEAFF
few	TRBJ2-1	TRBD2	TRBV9	TGTGCCAGCGGTCGGGAGGGCCAGAATGAGCAGTTCTTC	CASGREGQNEQFF
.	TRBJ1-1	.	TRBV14	TGTGCCAGCAGCCAAAGTCCAGGGATGGCCTTGAACACTGAAGCTTTCTTT	CASSQSPGMALNTEAFF
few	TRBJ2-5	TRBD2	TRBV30	TGTGCCTGGACTAGCGGGGGTTCTCAAGAGACCCAGTACTTC	CAWTSGGSQETQYF
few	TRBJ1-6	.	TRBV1	TGCGCCAGCAGCCAAGTTGGGCGGATCTCCTATAATTCACCCCTCCACTTT	CASSQVGRISYNSPLHF
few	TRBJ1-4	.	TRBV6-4	TGTGCCAGCAGTTCGGGCGCAACTAATGAAAAACTGTTTTTT	CASSSGATNEKLFF
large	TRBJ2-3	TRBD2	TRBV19	TGTGCCAGTAGTATCCTAGCGGGAGGTGGGTCAGATACGCAGTATTTT	CASSILAGGGSDTQYF
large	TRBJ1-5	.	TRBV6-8	TGTGCCAGCAGTTACCAGGGGAACAGCAATCAGCCCCAGCATTTT	CASSYQGNSNQPQHF
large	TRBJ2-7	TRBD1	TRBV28	TGTGCCACAGGGACAGGTCAACTTAACGAGCAGTACTTC	CATGTGQLNEQYF
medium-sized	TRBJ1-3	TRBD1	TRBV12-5	TGTGCTAGTGGTTCAGGACAGGGAACTGGAAACACCATATATTTT	CASGSGQGTGNTIYF